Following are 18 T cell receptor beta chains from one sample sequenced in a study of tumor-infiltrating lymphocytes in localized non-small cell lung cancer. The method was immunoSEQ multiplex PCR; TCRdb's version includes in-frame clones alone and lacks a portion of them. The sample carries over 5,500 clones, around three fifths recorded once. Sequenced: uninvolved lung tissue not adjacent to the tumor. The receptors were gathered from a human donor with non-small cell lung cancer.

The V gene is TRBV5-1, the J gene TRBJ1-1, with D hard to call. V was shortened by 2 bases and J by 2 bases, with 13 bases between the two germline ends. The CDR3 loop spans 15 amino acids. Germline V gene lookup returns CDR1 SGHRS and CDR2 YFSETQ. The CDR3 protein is CASSLTAGTNTEAFF. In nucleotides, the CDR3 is TGCGCCAGCAGCTTAACAGCAGGCACAAACACTGAAGCTTTCTTT.

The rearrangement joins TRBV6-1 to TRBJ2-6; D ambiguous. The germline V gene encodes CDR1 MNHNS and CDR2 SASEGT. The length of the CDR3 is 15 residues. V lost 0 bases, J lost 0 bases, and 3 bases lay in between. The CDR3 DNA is TGTGCCAGCAGTGAAGCGGACTCTGGGGCCAACGTCCTGACTTTC. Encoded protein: CASSEADSGANVLTF.

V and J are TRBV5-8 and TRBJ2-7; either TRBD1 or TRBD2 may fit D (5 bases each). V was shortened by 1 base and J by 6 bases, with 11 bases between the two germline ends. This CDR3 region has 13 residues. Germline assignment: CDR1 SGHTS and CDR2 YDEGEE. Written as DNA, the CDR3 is TGTGCCAGCAGCTTGAAGAGGGGAAGCGAGCAGTACTTC. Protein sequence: CASSLKRGSEQYF.

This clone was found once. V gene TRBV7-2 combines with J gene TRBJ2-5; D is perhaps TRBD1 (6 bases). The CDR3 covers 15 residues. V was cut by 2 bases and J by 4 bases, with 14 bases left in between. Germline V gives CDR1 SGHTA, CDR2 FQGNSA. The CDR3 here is CASSLTSIGGETQYF. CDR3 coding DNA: TGTGCCAGCAGCTTAACAAGCATAGGGGGAGAGACCCAGTACTTC.

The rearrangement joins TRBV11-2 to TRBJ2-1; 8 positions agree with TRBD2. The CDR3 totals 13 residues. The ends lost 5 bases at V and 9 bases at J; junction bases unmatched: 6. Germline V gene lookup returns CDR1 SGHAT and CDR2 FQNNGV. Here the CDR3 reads CASSPTGGSEQFF. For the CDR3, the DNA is TGTGCCAGCAGCCCCACGGGGGGGAGTGAGCAGTTCTTC.

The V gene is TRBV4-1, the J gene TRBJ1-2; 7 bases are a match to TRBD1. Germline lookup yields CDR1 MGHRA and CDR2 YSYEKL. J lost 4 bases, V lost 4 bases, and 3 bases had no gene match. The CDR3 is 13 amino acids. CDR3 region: CASSPGQRYGYTF. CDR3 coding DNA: TGCGCCAGCAGCCCGGGACAGCGCTATGGCTACACCTTC.

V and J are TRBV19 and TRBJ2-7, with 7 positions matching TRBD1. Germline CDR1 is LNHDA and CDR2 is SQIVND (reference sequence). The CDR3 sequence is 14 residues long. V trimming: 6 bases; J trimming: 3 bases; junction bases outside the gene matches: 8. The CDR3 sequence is CASSPLGTDYEQYF. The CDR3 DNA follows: TGTGCCAGTAGCCCCCTCGGGACAGACTACGAGCAGTACTTC.

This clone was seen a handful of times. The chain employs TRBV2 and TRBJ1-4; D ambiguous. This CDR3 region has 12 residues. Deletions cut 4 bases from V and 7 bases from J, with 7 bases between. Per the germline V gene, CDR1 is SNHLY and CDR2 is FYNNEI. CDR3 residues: CASSVVSEKLFF. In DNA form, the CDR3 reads TGTGCCAGCAGTGTCGTGTCTGAAAAACTGTTTTTT.

The CDR3 nucleotides are TGTGCCAGCAGTGAACTTGGGGCAGGGGTACGAGATACGCAGTATTTT. Translating it yields CASSELGAGVRDTQYF. The gene calls are TRBV2 and TRBJ2-3; D is perhaps TRBD1 (6 bases). There are 16 residues in the CDR3. Germline-derived CDR1 and CDR2 are SNHLY and FYNNEI. The V gene lost 2 bases and the J gene lost 5 bases, with 17 bases spanning the gap. The full variable domain, with the rest looked up from reference TRBV2 and TRBJ2-3, is EPEVTQTPSHQVTQMGQEVILRCVPISNHLYFYWYRQILGQKVEFLVSFYNNEISEKSEIFDDQFSVERPDGSNFTLKIRSTKLEDSAMYFCASSELGAGVRDTQYFGPGTRLTVL.

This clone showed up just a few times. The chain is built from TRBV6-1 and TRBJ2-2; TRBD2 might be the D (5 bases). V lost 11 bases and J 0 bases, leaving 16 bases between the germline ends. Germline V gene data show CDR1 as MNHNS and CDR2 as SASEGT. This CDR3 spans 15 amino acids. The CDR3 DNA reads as TGTGCCGGCGCGGGCAGCTATGCGAACACCGGGGAGCTGTTTTTT. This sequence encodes CAGAGSYANTGELFF.

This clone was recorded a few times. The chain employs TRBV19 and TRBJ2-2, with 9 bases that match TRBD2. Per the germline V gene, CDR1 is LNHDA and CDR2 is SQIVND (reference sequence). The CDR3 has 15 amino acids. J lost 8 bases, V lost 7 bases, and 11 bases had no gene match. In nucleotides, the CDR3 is TGTGCCAGTACCCGACTAGCGGAGAATGCGGGGGAGCTGTTTTTT. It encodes CASTRLAENAGELFF.

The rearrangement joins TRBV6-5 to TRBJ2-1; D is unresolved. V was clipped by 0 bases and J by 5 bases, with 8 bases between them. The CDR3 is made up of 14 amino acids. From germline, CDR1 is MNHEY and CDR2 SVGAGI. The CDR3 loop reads CASSYSGLHNEQFF. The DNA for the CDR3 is TGTGCCAGCAGTTACTCGGGCCTCCACAATGAGCAGTTCTTC.

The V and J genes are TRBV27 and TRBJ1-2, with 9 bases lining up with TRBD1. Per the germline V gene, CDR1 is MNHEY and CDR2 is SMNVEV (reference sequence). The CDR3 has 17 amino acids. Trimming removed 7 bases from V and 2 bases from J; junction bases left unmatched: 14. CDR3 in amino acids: CASTTKGGQGQNYGYTF. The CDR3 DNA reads TGTGCCAGCACAACCAAGGGGGGACAGGGACAAAACTATGGCTACACCTTC.

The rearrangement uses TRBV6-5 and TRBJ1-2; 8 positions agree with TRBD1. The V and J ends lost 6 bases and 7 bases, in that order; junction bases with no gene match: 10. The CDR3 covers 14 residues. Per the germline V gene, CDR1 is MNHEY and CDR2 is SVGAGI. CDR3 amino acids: CASSSQGASGGYTF. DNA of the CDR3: TGTGCCAGCAGCTCCCAGGGGGCGAGCGGTGGCTACACCTTC.

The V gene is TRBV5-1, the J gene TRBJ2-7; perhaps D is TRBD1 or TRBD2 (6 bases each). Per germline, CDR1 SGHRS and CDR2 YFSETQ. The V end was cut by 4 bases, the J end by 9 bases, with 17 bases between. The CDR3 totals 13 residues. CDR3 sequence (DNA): TGCGCCAGCAGCCCAGGGGCGGGACTCTTGCAGTACTTC. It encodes CASSPGAGLLQYF. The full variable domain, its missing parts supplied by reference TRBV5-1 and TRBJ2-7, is KAGVTQTPRYLIKTRGQQVTLSCSPISGHRSVSWYQQTPGQGLQFLFEYFSETQRNKGNFPGRFSGRQFSNSRSEMNVSTLELGDSALYLCASSPGAGLLQYFGPGTRLTVT.

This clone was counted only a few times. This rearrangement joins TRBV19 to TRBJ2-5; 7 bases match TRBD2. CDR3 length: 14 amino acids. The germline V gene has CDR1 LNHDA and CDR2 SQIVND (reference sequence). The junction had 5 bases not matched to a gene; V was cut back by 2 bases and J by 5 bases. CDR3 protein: CASSIQRRGETQYF. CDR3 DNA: TGTGCCAGTAGTATACAGAGGCGGGGGGAGACCCAGTACTTC.

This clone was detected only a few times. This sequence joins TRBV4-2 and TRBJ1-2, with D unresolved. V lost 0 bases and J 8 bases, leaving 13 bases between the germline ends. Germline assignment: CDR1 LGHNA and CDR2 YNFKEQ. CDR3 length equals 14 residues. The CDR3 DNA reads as TGTGCCAGCAGCCAAGATAGGCAGGTGAAAGGCTACACCTTC. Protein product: CASSQDRQVKGYTF.

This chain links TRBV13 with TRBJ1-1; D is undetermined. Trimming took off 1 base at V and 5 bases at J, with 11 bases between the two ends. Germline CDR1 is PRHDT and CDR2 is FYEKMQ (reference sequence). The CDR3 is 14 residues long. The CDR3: CASSLVGLTTEAFF. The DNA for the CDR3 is TGTGCCAGCAGCTTAGTTGGGCTGACGACTGAAGCTTTCTTT.